The rows below give T cell receptor beta chains drawn from one sample of a study of cytomegalovirus exposure and HLA in healthy donors. Profiling relied on immunoSEQ multiplex PCR, and the TCRdb table lists in-frame clones only, not all of them. This sample has 80,000 to 100,000 clones, with 79% found just once. Material for sequencing was PBMCs. These receptors were obtained from a male donor in good health and CMV-seropositive. Both conserved end residues are part of each CDR3. A D gene is named only where the DNA matches it firmly. Clone sizes are given selectively: once, few, many, or a class where the clone is expanded.

19	once	TRBV4-1	TRBJ1-5	-	TGCGCCAGCAGCCAACGATACTCCGGGGGGCAGGGAGTGGGTCAGCCCCAGCATTTT	CASSQRYSGGQGVGQPQHF
19	-	TRBV19	TRBJ2-2	TRBD2	TGTGCCAGTAGTAGCGGAGGGTTAGCGGGGGGCCAAAGGTCCGGGGAGCTGTTTTTT	CASSSGGLAGGQRSGELFF
13	-	TRBV5-4	TRBJ1-2	-	TGTGCCAGCAGCATAACAGGTGACTATGGCTACACCTTC	CASSITGDYGYTF
14	-	TRBV7-9	TRBJ2-7	-	TGTGCCAGCAGCCAAGAGACTAGTAAGGGTGAGCAGTACTTC	CASSQETSKGEQYF
15	-	TRBV2	TRBJ1-5	TRBD1	TGTGCCAGCAGTGAAGAAGGGGGCAATAATCAGCCCCAGCATTTT	CASSEEGGNNQPQHF
13	few	TRBV30	TRBJ1-2	-	TGTGCCTGGAGTTTCCAGACACTCTATGGCTACACCTTC	CAWSFQTLYGYTF
13	-	TRBV9	TRBJ1-5	-	TGTGCCAGCAGCGCATCCGCCGGTCAGCCCCAGCATTTT	CASSASAGQPQHF
16	-	TRBV2	TRBJ2-1	TRBD2	TGTGCCAGCAGTGTTCTAGCGGGGACCTCCTACAATGAGCAGTTCTTC	CASSVLAGTSYNEQFF
14	-	TRBV6-5	TRBJ2-3	TRBD1	TGTGCCAGCAGTTACTCAGCAGGGGGAGATACGCAGTATTTT	CASSYSAGGDTQYF
18	-	TRBV9	TRBJ2-7	TRBD1	TGTGCCAGCAGCGGGGGGACGGGACAGGGGGCTTCGGACGTCGAGCAGTACTTC	CASSGGTGQGASDVEQYF
16	-	TRBV4-1	TRBJ1-2	-	TGCGCCAGCAGCCTGGAGGGCGGCAGAACTAACTATGGCTACACCTTC	CASSLEGGRTNYGYTF
15	-	TRBV30	TRBJ1-3	-	TGTGCCTGGAGTGTGGGGGCCCTATCTGGAAACACCATATATTTT	CAWSVGALSGNTIYF
14	few	TRBV29-1	TRBJ2-5	-	TGCAGCGTTGAAATGCAGGCCCGGTGGGAGACCCAGTACTTC	CSVEMQARWETQYF
18	-	TRBV4-1	TRBJ2-7	TRBD2	TGCGCCAGCAGCCAAGAGCCCATATACGGGGGGTGGTCCTACGAGCAGTACTTC	CASSQEPIYGGWSYEQYF
15	-	TRBV7-2	TRBJ1-2	TRBD1	TGTGCCAGCAGCTCATGGACAGGGCCGGCTGTTGGCTACACCTTC	CASSSWTGPAVGYTF
17	-	TRBV7-9	TRBJ1-6	-	TGTGCCAGCAGCTTAGTAGCGGGATTGAAGGCTAATTCACCCCTCCACTTT	CASSLVAGLKANSPLHF
14	-	TRBV6-1	TRBJ2-3	-	TGTGCCAGCAGTGAAAGAGGGGAGGTGTATACGCAGTATTTT	CASSERGEVYTQYF
16	-	TRBV18	TRBJ1-4	TRBD1	TGTGCCAGCTCACCACCGGGACAGGGGGCTGATGAAAAACTGTTTTTT	CASSPPGQGADEKLFF
13	-	TRBV30	TRBJ1-5	-	TGTGCCTGGAGTGAACAGGGAAGTCAGCCCCAGCATTTT	CAWSEQGSQPQHF
16	-	TRBV6-5	TRBJ1-2	-	TGTGCCAGCAGTTACTCGATCATTCAGGGGATCTACGGCTACACCTTC	CASSYSIIQGIYGYTF
14	-	TRBV6-7	TRBJ1-2	-	TGTGCCAGCAGTTACATACGCAGGGTCTATGGCTACACCTTC	CASSYIRRVYGYTF
13	-	TRBV19	TRBJ1-5	TRBD1	TGTGCCAGCAGGGACAGGGGGAATCAGCCCCAGCATTTT	CASRDRGNQPQHF
13	-	TRBV13	TRBJ2-5	TRBD2	TGTGCCAGCACAAGGCGGGGGCAAGAGACCCAGTACTTC	CASTRRGQETQYF
14	-	TRBV6-6	TRBJ1-5	-	TGTGCCAGCAGTTACGACTCAGGGGTCCGGCCCCAGCATTTT	CASSYDSGVRPQHF
14	-	TRBV7-2	TRBJ1-1	TRBD1	TGTGCCAGCAGTGGTCAGAACAGGGGAACTGAAGCTTTCTTT	CASSGQNRGTEAFF
16	-	TRBV25-1	TRBJ1-3	-	TGTGCCAGCAGTGAATCCTCGCGAAGCTCTGGAAACACCATATATTTT	CASSESSRSSGNTIYF
12	-	TRBV30	TRBJ1-3	-	TGTGCCTGGAGTGCGAGAGGAAACACCATATATTTT	CAWSARGNTIYF
15	-	TRBV4-3	TRBJ1-3	TRBD1	TGCGCCAGCAGCCAAGCTCAACAGGGGGGAAACACCATATATTTT	CASSQAQQGGNTIYF
13	-	TRBV2	TRBJ2-7	-	TGTGCCAGCAACCGGGACTCTCCCTACGAGCAGTACTTC	CASNRDSPYEQYF
18	-	TRBV18	TRBJ2-6	TRBD1	TGTGCCAGCTCACCAATCCGGACAGGGGAAGCTGGGGCCAACGTCCTGACTTTC	CASSPIRTGEAGANVLTF
13	-	TRBV29-1	TRBJ1-6	-	TGCGGCGCTGCGACAGGACCAAATTCACCCCTCCACTTT	CGAATGPNSPLHF
14	-	TRBV6-1	TRBJ1-5	-	TGTGCCAGCAGTGAAGTAGGCGGGGGTCAGCCCCAGCATTTT	CASSEVGGGQPQHF
15	-	TRBV7-3	TRBJ2-7	TRBD2	TGTGCCAGCAGCCTAGCGGGGGGAGAATCCTACGAGCAGTACTTC	CASSLAGGESYEQYF
14	-	TRBV11-2	TRBJ1-5	TRBD1	TGTGCCAGCAGTCGACAGGGAAGCAATCAGCCCCAGCATTTT	CASSRQGSNQPQHF
16	few	TRBV5-5	TRBJ2-7	-	TGTGCCAGCAGGCCGCGAATAACGCTTTTAGAGGTCGAGCAGTACTTC	CASRPRITLLEVEQYF
15	-	TRBV27	TRBJ2-1	TRBD1	TGTGCCAGCAGTTTGAACAGGGGGAAATACAATGAGCAGTTCTTC	CASSLNRGKYNEQFF
13	-	TRBV5-1	TRBJ1-2	TRBD1	TGCGCCAGCAGCTTGACAGGGGGCGATGGCTACACCTTC	CASSLTGGDGYTF